This T cell receptor beta chain is from a study of T cell responses to AZD1222 COVID-19 vaccine. Notes on the study in general: Among vaccine-associated CD4 TCRs, coverage spanned spike, with dominance at 160-218 and 743-854. The donors showed a predominance of white British ancestry and of females, with possible underestimation of clonal diversity.

Concerning this clone itself: Its antigen is still unknown.

Trimming cost V 6 bases and J 6 bases, with 12 bases left between them. The CDR3 has 13 residues. Looked up from germline, CDR1 is MDHEN and CDR2 is SYDVKM. Generated by immunoSEQ multiplex PCR, the TCRdb table keeps only in-frame clones and is missing some. In the table there are approximately 110,000 clones, approximately 88% of which are singletons. Sample: peripheral blood, taken on day 0 of MenACWY control vaccination. The genes are TRBV28 and TRBJ2-1; D possibly corresponds to TRBD1 (6 bases). The clonotype originates from an adult in good health. The CDR3 loop is CASRAGGVNEQFF. DNA for the CDR3: TGTGCCAGCAGGGCTGGGGGCGTCAATGAGCAGTTCTTC.